A single sample is the source of the 27 T cell receptor beta chains below, sequenced in a study of blood T cell repertoires in COVID-19. Libraries were prepared by immunoSEQ multiplex PCR; TCRdb keeps only in-frame clonotypes and omits some of them. The table lists 280,000 or so clones, 88% of them singletons. The source material was peripheral blood. The receptor set was obtained from a man between 18 and 35 years old with active or convalescent COVID-19.

The chain joins TRBV3-1 (or the pseudogene TRBV3-2) to TRBJ2-1; TRBD1 matches 10 bases. Germline CDR1 is LGHDT and CDR2 is YNNKEL (reference sequence). J gave up 5 bases and V 4 bases, and 5 bases lay outside the gene matches. The CDR3 contains 15 residues. The DNA for the CDR3 is TGTGCCAGCAGCCGCCCGGGACAGGGGCACAATGAGCAGTTCTTC. Amino acid sequence: CASSRPGQGHNEQFF.

The V and J genes are TRBV7-9 and TRBJ2-3, with D unclear. CDR1 is SEHNR, CDR2 FQNEAQ, per germline (reference sequence). Trimming cost V 7 bases and J 1 base, with 3 bases left between them. The CDR3 has 11 amino acids. CDR3 loop: CASIGTDTQYF. Written as DNA, the CDR3 is TGTGCCAGCATCGGCACAGATACGCAGTATTTT.

This chain connects TRBV6-5 to TRBJ1-4; TRBD1 is a possible D gene (5 bases). The CDR3 is 15 amino acids. Trimming shortened V by 5 bases and J by 8 bases, and 18 bases separated the two germline ends. The germline gives CDR1 MNHEY, CDR2 SVGAGI. The CDR3 DNA sequence: TGTGCCAGCAGTCCAGGGCCCCAGACGGGCGAAAAACTGTTTTTT. Translated, it gives CASSPGPQTGEKLFF.

The chain joins TRBV4-1 to TRBJ2-7, with 9 bases aligning to TRBD2. The V and J ends lost 0 bases and 4 bases, in that order; junction bases with no gene match: 4. The CDR3 totals 15 residues. Germline loops: CDR1 MGHRA, CDR2 YSYEKL. As DNA, the CDR3 is TGCGCCAGCAGCCAAGAGCGGGGGGGCGGTTACGAGCAGTACTTC. The encoded protein is CASSQERGGGYEQYF.

The V call is TRBV7-9, the J call TRBJ2-1; a weak D match, TRBD1 (6 bases). The CDR3 spans 13 residues. Per germline, CDR1 SEHNR and CDR2 FQNEAQ (reference sequence). The CDR3 protein is CASSGGSVNEQFF. The CDR3 nucleotides are TGTGCTAGCTCTGGGGGCAGTGTCAATGAGCAGTTCTTC.

DNA for the CDR3: TGTGCAAGTCGCTTAGCGGGGCCGGAGCCTAGCAATCAGCCCCAGCATTTT. Translation: CASRLAGPEPSNQPQHF. The chain couples TRBV12-2 to TRBJ1-5; TRBD1 reflects the table's D call only, with no check against the DNA. TRBV12-2 is tagged as a pseudogene. The CDR3 spans 17 residues.

The V and J genes are TRBV3-1 (or the pseudogene TRBV3-2) and TRBJ1-4; 9 positions agree with TRBD1. Germline CDR1 LGHDT, CDR2 YNNKEL (reference sequence). The CDR3 length is 15 residues. Trimming removed 0 bases from V and 8 bases from J; junction bases left unmatched: 4. The CDR3 nucleotides read TGTGCCAGCAGCCAAGAAGGGACAGGGTGGGAAAAACTGTTTTTT. Translation gives CASSQEGTGWEKLFF.

This clone was seen only once. The V and J genes are TRBV5-1 and TRBJ2-7; D might be TRBD2 (5 bases). V lost 0 bases and J 0 bases, leaving 13 bases between the germline ends. Per the germline V gene, CDR1 is SGHRS and CDR2 is YFSETQ. The CDR3 consists of 16 residues. CDR3 DNA: TGCGCCAGCAGCTTGGTGGCTAGCCAGTACTCCTACGAGCAGTACTTC. Translated: CASSLVASQYSYEQYF.

The chain uses TRBV5-5 and TRBJ2-1; 9 nucleotides agree with TRBD1. J gave up 15 bases and V 5 bases, and 9 bases lay outside the gene matches. Germline V CDR1 and CDR2: SGHKS, YYEKEE (reference sequence). The CDR3 has 12 amino acids. Here the CDR3 reads CASSSNRGRTFF. The DNA for the CDR3 is TGTGCCAGCAGTTCTAACAGGGGGCGTACGTTCTTC.

This clone was observed a single time. The V and J genes are TRBV7-2 and TRBJ2-4; D not certain. The CDR3 extends over 16 amino acids. Trimming left V 1 base short and J 3 bases short, with 13 bases between. CDR1 is SGHTA and CDR2 is FQGNSA in the germline V gene. The CDR3 DNA reads as TGTGCCAGCAGCTTAGGGTCCGGTACGGGCAAAAACATTCAGTACTTC. Its protein product is CASSLGSGTGKNIQYF.

The chain uses TRBV4-1 and TRBJ1-5; possibly TRBD1 for D (5 bases). The CDR3 sequence is 17 residues long. V dropped 4 bases and J dropped 0 bases, with 16 bases sitting between them. Germline V lookup: CDR1 MGHRA, CDR2 YSYEKL. CDR3 DNA sequence: TGCGCCAGCAGCCCCCCCCGACAACAGGTTAGCAATCAGCCCCAGCATTTT. The encoded protein is CASSPPRQQVSNQPQHF.

The chain links TRBV15 to TRBJ2-7; no clear D gene. Trimming left V 0 bases short and J 4 bases short, with 4 bases between. From germline, CDR1 is LNHNV and CDR2 YYDKDF (reference sequence). The CDR3 consists of 12 residues. Here the CDR3 reads CATSRDPYEQYF. The CDR3 nucleotides are TGTGCCACCAGCAGAGACCCTTACGAGCAGTACTTC. Full variable domain (outside the CDR3, taken from reference TRBV15 and TRBJ2-7): DAMVIQNPRYQVTQFGKPVTLSCSQTLNHNVMYWYQQKSSQAPKLLFHYYDKDFNNEADTPDNFQSRRPNTSFCFLDIRSPGLGDTAMYLCATSRDPYEQYFGPGTRLTVT.

The chain is built from TRBV3-1 (or the pseudogene TRBV3-2) and TRBJ1-2, with a possible D match to TRBD1 (5 bases). Germline V CDR1 and CDR2: LGHDT, YNNKEL (reference sequence). Trimming took 0 bases from V and 4 from J, leaving 15 bases between them. This CDR3 has 16 residues. CDR3 amino acids: CASSQDYPGVVYGYTF. CDR3 DNA sequence: TGTGCCAGCAGCCAAGATTACCCGGGGGTGGTCTATGGCTACACCTTC.

V is TRBV2 and J is TRBJ2-7; a possible D gene is TRBD2 (7 bases). CDR3 length: 17 amino acids. The germline V and J ends were trimmed by 4 bases and 0 bases, with 19 bases remaining between them. Germline CDR1 and CDR2: SNHLY and FYNNEI. DNA of the CDR3: TGTGCCAGCAGTGGGGAACGACGGGGGGCGAGCTCCTACGAGCAGTACTTC. Residues: CASSGERRGASSYEQYF.

The chain recombines TRBV11-2 with TRBJ2-1; TRBD2 matches 8 bases. Germline V gene lookup returns CDR1 SGHAT and CDR2 FQNNGV. The CDR3 length is 18 residues. V was pared by 4 bases and J by 3 bases, with 14 bases of the junction left unmatched. As DNA, the CDR3 is TGTGCCAGCAGCTCCATAGCGGGAACAGGGTTAAGCTACAATGAGCAGTTCTTC. Translation: CASSSIAGTGLSYNEQFF.

The rearrangement joins TRBV14 to TRBJ2-7; TRBD1 agrees at 8 bases. Germline assignment: CDR1 SGHDN and CDR2 FVKESK. This CDR3 spans 18 amino acids. Losses at the gene ends were 3 bases for V and 1 base for J; bases not matched to a gene: 14. The CDR3 reads CASSHIHNTGGFSYEQYF. The CDR3 DNA is TGTGCCAGCAGCCATATCCATAACACAGGGGGATTTTCCTACGAGCAGTACTTC.

V is TRBV9 and J is TRBJ1-1; D possibly corresponds to TRBD1 (5 bases). V was clipped by 3 bases and J by 6 bases, with 9 bases between them. Looked up from germline, CDR1 is SGDLS and CDR2 is YYNGEE. The CDR3 has 12 residues. The CDR3 sequence: CASSAQGAEAFF. CDR3 DNA sequence: TGTGCCAGCAGCGCCCAAGGGGCTGAAGCTTTCTTT. Variable domain in full (rest from reference TRBV9 and TRBJ1-1): DSGVTQTPKHLITATGQRVTLRCSPRSGDLSVYWYQQSLDQGLQFLIQYYNGEERAKGNILERFSAQQFPDLHSELNLSSLELGDSALYFCASSAQGAEAFFGQGTRLTVV.

The chain carries TRBV7-9 and TRBJ1-6, with 7 bases matching TRBD1. Germline-derived CDR1 and CDR2 are SEHNR and FQNEAQ (reference sequence). Trimming cost V 1 base and J 10 bases; bases outside gene matches: 4. The CDR3 spans 14 residues. The CDR3 DNA is TGTGCCAGCAGCTTAGTGACAGGGAGCTCACCCCTCCACTTT. It is translated as CASSLVTGSSPLHF.

The V call is TRBV19, the J call TRBJ2-7; a possible D gene is TRBD1 (6 bases). The CDR3 is made up of 14 amino acids. Trimming left V 3 bases short and J 3 bases short, with 12 bases between. The germline gives CDR1 LNHDA, CDR2 SQIVND (reference sequence). CDR3 nucleotide sequence: TGTGCCAGTAGTATCCCAGGGGCCGGCTACGAGCAGTACTTC. This gives the protein CASSIPGAGYEQYF.

The V call is TRBV2, the J call TRBJ2-6; weak D call: TRBD2 (7 bases). The V end lost 6 bases, the J end lost 2 bases, and 23 bases lay between the germline ends. CDR3 length: 19 amino acids. Germline loops: CDR1 SNHLY, CDR2 FYNNEI. The CDR3 loop reads CASRAQMGGAQTGANVLTF. Here the CDR3 DNA reads TGTGCCAGCAGGGCCCAGATGGGGGGGGCGCAAACTGGGGCCAACGTCCTGACTTTC. The full variable domain, with the rest looked up from reference TRBV2 and TRBJ2-6, is EPEVTQTPSHQVTQMGQEVILRCVPISNHLYFYWYRQILGQKVEFLVSFYNNEISEKSEIFDDQFSVERPDGSNFTLKIRSTKLEDSAMYFCASRAQMGGAQTGANVLTFGAGSRLTVL.

There are a few counts of this clone. The chain carries TRBV5-8 and TRBJ2-4; D may be TRBD2 (5 bases). Germline V gene data show CDR1 as SGHTS and CDR2 as YDEGEE. The CDR3 covers 13 residues. The V end lost 4 bases, the J end lost 2 bases, and 7 bases lay between the germline ends. CDR3: CASSRLTKNIQYF. CDR3 bases: TGTGCCAGCAGCCGACTAACCAAAAACATTCAGTACTTC.

This clone is a singleton in its sample. This chain links TRBV7-9 with TRBJ2-3; D perhaps matches TRBD1 (7 bases). Per germline, CDR1 SEHNR and CDR2 FQNEAQ (reference sequence). The CDR3 loop spans 16 amino acids. Trimming removed 5 bases at V and 0 bases at J, with 15 bases between. The CDR3 loop is CASSGGTVYSTDTQYF. CDR3 DNA: TGTGCCAGCAGCGGGGGGACAGTCTATAGCACAGATACGCAGTATTTT.

This chain uses TRBV14 with TRBJ2-1; a weak D match, TRBD1 (6 bases). The CDR3 has 15 amino acids. V dropped 1 base and J dropped 7 bases, with 14 bases sitting between them. Germline-derived CDR1 and CDR2 are SGHDN and FVKESK. CDR3 coding DNA: TGTGCCAGCAGCCAAGGGGGCAGGGGTGGGAATGAGCAGTTCTTC. As protein: CASSQGGRGGNEQFF.

The chain is built from TRBV29-1 and TRBJ2-1; D may be TRBD1 (6 bases). Trimming stripped 3 bases from V and 4 bases from J, with 16 bases between. The CDR3 spans 15 residues. Germline V gene data show CDR1 as SQVTM and CDR2 as ANQGSEA. CDR3 nucleotide sequence: TGCAGCGTTGATTCCGTGAGACAGGAGTACAATGAGCAGTTCTTC. This sequence encodes CSVDSVRQEYNEQFF.

The rearrangement uses TRBV18 and TRBJ1-5, with D hard to call. Germline CDR1 and CDR2: KGHSH and LQKENI. Trimming removed 1 base at V and 3 bases at J, with 7 bases between. The CDR3 has 14 residues. As DNA, the CDR3 is TGTGCCAGCTCACCACAGGGAGTCAATCAGCCCCAGCATTTT. The encoded protein is CASSPQGVNQPQHF.

This clone occurred once. The V gene is TRBV11-2, the J gene TRBJ1-2; 7 bases are shared with TRBD1. CDR1 SGHAT and CDR2 FQNNGV come from the germline V gene. V was pared by 1 base and J by 2 bases, with 4 bases of the junction left unmatched. This CDR3 has 15 amino acids. The CDR3: CASSLGAGGNYGYTF. Written as DNA, the CDR3 is TGTGCCAGCAGCTTAGGAGCAGGGGGAAACTATGGCTACACCTTC.

The chain links TRBV10-1 to TRBJ1-1; the D is unclear. The CDR3 spans 13 residues. CDR1 is WNHNN, CDR2 SYGVQD, per germline (reference sequence). V was clipped by 5 bases and J by 5 bases, with 12 bases between them. CDR3 bases: TGCGCCAGCAGTCAGAGGGCGTGGACTGAAGCTTTCTTT. Amino acid sequence: CASSQRAWTEAFF.